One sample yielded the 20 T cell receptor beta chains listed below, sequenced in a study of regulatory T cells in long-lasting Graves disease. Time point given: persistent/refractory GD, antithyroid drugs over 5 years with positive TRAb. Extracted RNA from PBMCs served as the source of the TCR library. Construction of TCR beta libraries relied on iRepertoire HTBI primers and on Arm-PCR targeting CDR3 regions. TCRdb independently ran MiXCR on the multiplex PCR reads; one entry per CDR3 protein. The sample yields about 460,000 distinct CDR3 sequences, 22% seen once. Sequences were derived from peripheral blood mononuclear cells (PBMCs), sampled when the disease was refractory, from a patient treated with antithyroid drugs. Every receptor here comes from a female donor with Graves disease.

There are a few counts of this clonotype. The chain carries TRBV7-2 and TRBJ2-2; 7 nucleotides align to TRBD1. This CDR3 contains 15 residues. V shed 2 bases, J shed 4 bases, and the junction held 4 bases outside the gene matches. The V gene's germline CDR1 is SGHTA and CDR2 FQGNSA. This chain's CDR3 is CASSLRGPVTGELFF. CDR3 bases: TGTGCCAGCAGCTTAAGGGGGCCGGTCACCGGGGAGCTGTTTTTT.

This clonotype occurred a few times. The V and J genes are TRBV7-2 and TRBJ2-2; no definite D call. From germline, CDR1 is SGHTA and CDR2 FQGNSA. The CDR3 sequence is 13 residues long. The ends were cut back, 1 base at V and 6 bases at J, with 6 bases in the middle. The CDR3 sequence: CASSLDAAGELFF. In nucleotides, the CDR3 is TGTGCCAGCAGCTTAGACGCCGCCGGGGAGCTGTTTTTT.

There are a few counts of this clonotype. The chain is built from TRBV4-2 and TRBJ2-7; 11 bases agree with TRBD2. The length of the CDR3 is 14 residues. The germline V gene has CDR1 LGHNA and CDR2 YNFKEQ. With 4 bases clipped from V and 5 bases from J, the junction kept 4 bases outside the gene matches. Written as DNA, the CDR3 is TGTGCCAGCAGCCGATTAGCGGGAGGGAACGAGCAGTACTTC. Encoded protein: CASSRLAGGNEQYF.

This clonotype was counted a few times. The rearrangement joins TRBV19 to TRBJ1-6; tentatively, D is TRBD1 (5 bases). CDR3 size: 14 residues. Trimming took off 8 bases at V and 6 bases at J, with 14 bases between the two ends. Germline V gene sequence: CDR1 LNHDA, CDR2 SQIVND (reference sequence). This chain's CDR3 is CASSRDFSNSPLHF. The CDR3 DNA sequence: TGTGCCAGTTCCAGGGACTTCTCTAATTCACCCCTCCACTTT. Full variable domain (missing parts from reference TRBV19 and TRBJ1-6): DGGITQSPKYLFRKEGQNVTLSCEQNLNHDAMYWYRQDPGQGLRLIYYSQIVNDFQKGDIAEGYSVSREKKESFPLTVTSAQKNPTAFYLCASSRDFSNSPLHFGNGTRLTVT.

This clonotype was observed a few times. The CDR3 loop reads CSVDTENYGYTF. DNA for the CDR3: TGCAGCGTGGACACAGAGAACTATGGCTACACCTTC. The V gene is TRBV29-1, the J gene TRBJ1-2; D is possibly TRBD1 (5 bases). The length of the CDR3 is 12 residues. The V gene lost 6 bases and the J gene lost 2 bases, with 10 bases spanning the gap. The germline V gene has CDR1 SQVTM and CDR2 ANQGSEA.

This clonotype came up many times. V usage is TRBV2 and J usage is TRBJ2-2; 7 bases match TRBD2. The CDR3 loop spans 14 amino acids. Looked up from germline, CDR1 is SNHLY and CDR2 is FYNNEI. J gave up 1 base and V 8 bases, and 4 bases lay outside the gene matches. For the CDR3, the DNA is TGTGCCAGCGTATGGGGGGGGAACACCGGGGAGCTGTTTTTT. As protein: CASVWGGNTGELFF.

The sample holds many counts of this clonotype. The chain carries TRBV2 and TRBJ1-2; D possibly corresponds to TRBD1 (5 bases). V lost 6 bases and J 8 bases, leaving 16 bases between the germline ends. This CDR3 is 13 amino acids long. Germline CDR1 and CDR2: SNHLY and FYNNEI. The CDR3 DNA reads TGTGCCAGCAGCCTGGGACCTTTGGGGGGCTACACCTTC. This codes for CASSLGPLGGYTF.

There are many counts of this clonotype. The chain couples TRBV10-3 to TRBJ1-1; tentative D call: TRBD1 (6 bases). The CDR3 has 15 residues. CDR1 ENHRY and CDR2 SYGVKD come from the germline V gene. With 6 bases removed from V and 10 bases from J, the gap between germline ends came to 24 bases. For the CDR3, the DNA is TGTGCCATCAGCCAACTCATACAGGGAGGAATACGAGCTTTCTTT. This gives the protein CAISQLIQGGIRAFF.

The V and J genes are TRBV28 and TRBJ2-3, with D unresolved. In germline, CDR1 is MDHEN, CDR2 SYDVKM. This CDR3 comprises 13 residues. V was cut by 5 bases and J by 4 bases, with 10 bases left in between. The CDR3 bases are TGTGCCAGCAGTCGCGCCGGACCAGATACGCAGTATTTT. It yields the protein CASSRAGPDTQYF.

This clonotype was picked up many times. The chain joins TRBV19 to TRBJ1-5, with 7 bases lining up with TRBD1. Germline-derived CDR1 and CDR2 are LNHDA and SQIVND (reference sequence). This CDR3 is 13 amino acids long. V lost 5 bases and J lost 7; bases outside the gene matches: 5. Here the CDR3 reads CASSSQGRQPQHF. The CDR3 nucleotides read TGTGCCAGTAGTTCACAGGGGCGACAGCCCCAGCATTTT.

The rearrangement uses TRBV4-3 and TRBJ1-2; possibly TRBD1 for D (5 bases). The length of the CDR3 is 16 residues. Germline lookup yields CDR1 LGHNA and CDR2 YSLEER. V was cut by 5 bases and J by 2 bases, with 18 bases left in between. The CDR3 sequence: CASSSRRAGLNYGYTF. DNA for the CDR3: TGCGCCAGCAGCAGTCGCAGGGCCGGATTAAACTATGGCTACACCTTC.

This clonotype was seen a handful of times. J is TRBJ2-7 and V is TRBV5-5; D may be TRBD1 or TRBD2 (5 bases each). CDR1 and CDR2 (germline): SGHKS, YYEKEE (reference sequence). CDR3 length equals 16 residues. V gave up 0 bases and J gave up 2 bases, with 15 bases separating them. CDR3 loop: CASSLADGATTYEQYF. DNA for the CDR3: TGTGCCAGCAGCTTGGCCGACGGGGCTACGACCTACGAGCAGTACTTC. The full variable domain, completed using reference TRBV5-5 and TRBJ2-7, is DAGVTQSPTHLIKTRGQQVTLRCSPISGHKSVSWYQQVLGQGPQFIFQYYEKEERGRGNFPDRFSARQFPNYSSELNVNALLLGDSALYLCASSLADGATTYEQYFGPGTRLTVT.

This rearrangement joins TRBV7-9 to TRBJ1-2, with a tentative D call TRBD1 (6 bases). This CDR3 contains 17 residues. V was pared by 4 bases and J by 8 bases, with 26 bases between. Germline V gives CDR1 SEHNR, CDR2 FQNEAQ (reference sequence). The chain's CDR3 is CASSSSGGTNHPSGYTF. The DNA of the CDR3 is TGTGCCAGCAGCTCGAGTGGAGGGACAAACCATCCATCAGGCTACACCTTC.

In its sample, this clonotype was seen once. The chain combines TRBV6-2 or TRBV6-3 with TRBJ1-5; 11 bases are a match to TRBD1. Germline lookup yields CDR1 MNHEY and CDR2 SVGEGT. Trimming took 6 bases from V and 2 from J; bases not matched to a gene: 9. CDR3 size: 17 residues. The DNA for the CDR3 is TGTGCCAGCAGAGCGGACAGGGGGCGGCTCGGCAATCAGCCCCAGCATTTT. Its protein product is CASRADRGRLGNQPQHF.

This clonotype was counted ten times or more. CDR3 loop: CASSPDRATPLHF. CDR3 nucleotide sequence: TGTGCCAGCAGCCCGGACAGGGCAACACCCCTCCACTTT. The chain uses TRBV3-1 and TRBJ1-6; 8 nucleotides line up with TRBD1. This CDR3 contains 13 residues. Germline-derived CDR1 and CDR2 are LGHDT and YNNKEL (reference sequence). The V gene end was trimmed by 4 bases and the J gene end by 11 bases; junction bases not matched to a gene: 4.

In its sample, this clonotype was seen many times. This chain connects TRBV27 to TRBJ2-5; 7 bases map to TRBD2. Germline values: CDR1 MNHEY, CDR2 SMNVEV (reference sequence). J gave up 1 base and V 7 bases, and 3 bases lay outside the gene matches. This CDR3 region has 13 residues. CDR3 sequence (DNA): TGTGCCAGCAAGGGAGGGTCCCAAGAGACCCAGTACTTC. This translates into CASKGGSQETQYF.

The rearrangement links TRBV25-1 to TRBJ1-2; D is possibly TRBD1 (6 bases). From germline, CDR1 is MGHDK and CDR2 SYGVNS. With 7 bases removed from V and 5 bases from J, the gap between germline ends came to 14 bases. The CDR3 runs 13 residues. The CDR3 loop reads CASKGGARYGYTF. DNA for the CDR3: TGTGCCAGCAAGGGGGGGGCCAGGTATGGCTACACCTTC.

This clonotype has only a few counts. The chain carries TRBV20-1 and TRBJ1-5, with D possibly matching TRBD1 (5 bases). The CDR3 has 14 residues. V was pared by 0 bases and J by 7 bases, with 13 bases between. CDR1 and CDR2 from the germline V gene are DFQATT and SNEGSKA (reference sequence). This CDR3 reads CSARDSREEQPQHF. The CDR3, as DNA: TGCAGTGCTAGAGATAGCAGGGAGGAACAGCCCCAGCATTTT.

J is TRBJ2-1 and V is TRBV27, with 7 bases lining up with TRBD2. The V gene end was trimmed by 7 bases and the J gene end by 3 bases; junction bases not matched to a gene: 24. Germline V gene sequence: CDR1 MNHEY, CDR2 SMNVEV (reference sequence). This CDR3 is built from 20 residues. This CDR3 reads CASIPKGLADYQLFYNEQFF. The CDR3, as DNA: TGTGCCAGCATCCCTAAGGGTCTAGCGGACTATCAACTATTCTACAATGAGCAGTTCTTC.

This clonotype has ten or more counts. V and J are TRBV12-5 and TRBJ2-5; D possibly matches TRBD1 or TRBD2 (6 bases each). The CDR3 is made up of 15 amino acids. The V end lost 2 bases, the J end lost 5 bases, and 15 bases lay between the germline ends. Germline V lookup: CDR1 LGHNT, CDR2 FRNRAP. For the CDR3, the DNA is TGTGCTAGTGGTTTGTGGAGGGAAAGGGGGGAGACCCAGTACTTC. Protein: CASGLWRERGETQYF.